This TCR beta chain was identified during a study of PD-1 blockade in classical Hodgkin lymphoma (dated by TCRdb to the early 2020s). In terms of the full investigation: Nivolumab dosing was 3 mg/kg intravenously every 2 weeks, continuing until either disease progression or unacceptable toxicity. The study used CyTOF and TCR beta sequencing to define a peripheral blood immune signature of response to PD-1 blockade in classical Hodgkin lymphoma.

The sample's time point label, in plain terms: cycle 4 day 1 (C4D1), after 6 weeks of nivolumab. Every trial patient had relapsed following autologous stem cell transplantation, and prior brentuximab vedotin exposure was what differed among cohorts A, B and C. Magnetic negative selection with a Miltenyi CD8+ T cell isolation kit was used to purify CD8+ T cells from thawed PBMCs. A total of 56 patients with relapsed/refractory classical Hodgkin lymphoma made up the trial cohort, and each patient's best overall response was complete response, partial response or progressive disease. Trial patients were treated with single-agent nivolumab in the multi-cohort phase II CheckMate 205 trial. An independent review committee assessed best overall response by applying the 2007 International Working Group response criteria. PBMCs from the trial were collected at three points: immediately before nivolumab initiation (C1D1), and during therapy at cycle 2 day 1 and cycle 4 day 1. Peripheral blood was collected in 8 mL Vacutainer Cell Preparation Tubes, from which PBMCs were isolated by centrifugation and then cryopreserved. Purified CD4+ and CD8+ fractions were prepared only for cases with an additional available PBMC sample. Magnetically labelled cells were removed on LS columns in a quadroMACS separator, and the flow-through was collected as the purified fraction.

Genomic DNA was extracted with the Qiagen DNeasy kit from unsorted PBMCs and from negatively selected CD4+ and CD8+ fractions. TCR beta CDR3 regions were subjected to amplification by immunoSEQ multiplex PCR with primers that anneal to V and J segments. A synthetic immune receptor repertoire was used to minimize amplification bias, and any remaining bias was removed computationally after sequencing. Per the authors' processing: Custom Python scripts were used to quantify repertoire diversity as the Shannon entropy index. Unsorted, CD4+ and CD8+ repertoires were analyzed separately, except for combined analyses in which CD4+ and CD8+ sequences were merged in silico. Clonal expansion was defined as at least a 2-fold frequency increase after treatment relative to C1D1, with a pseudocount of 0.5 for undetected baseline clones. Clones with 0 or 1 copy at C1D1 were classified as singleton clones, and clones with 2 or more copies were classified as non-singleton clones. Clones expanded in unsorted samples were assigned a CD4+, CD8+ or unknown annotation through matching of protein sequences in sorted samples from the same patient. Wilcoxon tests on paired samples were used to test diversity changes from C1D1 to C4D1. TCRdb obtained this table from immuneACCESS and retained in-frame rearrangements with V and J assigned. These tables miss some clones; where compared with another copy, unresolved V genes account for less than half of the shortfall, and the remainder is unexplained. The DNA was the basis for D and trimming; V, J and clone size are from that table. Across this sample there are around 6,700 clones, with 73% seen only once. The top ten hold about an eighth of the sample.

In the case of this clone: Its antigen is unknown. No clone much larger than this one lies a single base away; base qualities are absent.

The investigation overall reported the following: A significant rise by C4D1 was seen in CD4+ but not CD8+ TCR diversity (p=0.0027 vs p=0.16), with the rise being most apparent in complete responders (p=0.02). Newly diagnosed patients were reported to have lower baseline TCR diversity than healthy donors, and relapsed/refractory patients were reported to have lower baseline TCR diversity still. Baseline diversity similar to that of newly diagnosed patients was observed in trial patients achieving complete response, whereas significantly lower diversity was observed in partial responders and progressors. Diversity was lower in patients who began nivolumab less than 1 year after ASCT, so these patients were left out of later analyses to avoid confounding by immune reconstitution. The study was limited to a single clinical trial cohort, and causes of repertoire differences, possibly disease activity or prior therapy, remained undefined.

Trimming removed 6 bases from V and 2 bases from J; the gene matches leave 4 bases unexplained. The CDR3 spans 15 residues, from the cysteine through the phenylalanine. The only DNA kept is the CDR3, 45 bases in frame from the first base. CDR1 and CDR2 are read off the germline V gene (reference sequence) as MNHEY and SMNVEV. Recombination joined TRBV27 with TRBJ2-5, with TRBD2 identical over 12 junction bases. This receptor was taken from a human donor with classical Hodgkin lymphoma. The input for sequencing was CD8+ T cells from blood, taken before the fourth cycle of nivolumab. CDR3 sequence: CASRLGTSGQETQYF. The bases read TGTGCCAGCAGGCTCGGGACTAGCGGGCAAGAGACCCAGTACTTC.